The 5 T cell receptor beta chains given below trace back to one sample, sequenced in a study of T cells in tuberculosis. Sample time point: new active TB diagnosis, blood taken before or within 7 days of starting treatment. Measured with immunoSEQ multiplex PCR; TCRdb has only the in-frame clones, and not every one. The table lists about 50,000 clones, about 95% of them singletons. Source: PBMCs, taken at tuberculosis diagnosis. All receptors derive from an adult with tuberculosis.

V is TRBV10-3 and J is TRBJ2-3; 8 bases line up with TRBD2. Trimming at V came to 10 bases and at J to 2 bases, leaving 5 bases not matched to a gene. Germline V gene data show CDR1 as ENHRY and CDR2 as SYGVKD. This CDR3 contains 13 residues. CDR3 coding DNA: TGTGCCACCGGAGCGGGGGTCACAGATACGCAGTATTTT. Its protein is CATGAGVTDTQYF.

The CDR3 DNA reads as TGTGCCACGAAGCCCGTTCCTGGGGCCAACGTCCTGACTTTC. Translated, it gives CATKPVPGANVLTF. This rearrangement joins TRBV10-3 to TRBJ2-6; D gene unclear. Germline V CDR1 and CDR2: ENHRY, SYGVKD. This CDR3 contains 14 residues. The V end was cut by 10 bases, the J end by 2 bases, with 12 bases between.

The V call is TRBV30, the J call TRBJ2-3; 9 bases match TRBD1. The J segment lost 4 bases and the V segment lost 4 bases, leaving 6 bases of the junction unmatched. CDR1 and CDR2 from the germline V gene are GTSNPN and SVGIG (reference sequence). This CDR3 has 14 amino acids. CDR3 nucleotide sequence: TGTGCCTGGAAATGGGACAGGGACTCAGATACGCAGTATTTT. Encoded protein: CAWKWDRDSDTQYF.

This chain links TRBV2 with TRBJ1-4; 11 bases align to TRBD1. The germline CDR1 and CDR2 sequences are SNHLY and FYNNEI. The trim removed 4 bases at V and 8 bases at J, leaving 3 bases unmatched. This CDR3 has 14 residues. CDR3 amino acids: CASSGWTGGEKLFF. The CDR3 DNA sequence: TGTGCCAGCAGTGGATGGACAGGGGGCGAAAAACTGTTTTTT.

The rearrangement uses TRBV27 and TRBJ2-5, with a weak D call TRBD1 (5 bases). Germline-derived CDR1 and CDR2 are MNHEY and SMNVEV (reference sequence). This CDR3 comprises 15 residues. The V and J ends lost 3 bases and 5 bases respectively, with 16 bases between them. CDR3 DNA sequence: TGTGCCAGCAGTTTGGAAGGGGTGGGTGGGGAGACCCAGTACTTC. Protein: CASSLEGVGGETQYF.